There are a few counts of the clone carrying this TCR beta chain. The study amplified TCR beta CDR3 regions using RNA transcripts. A first-round RT-PCR used HTBI primers, followed by a second-round multiplex PCR. TCRdb processed the multiplex PCR reads anew with MiXCR; each CDR3 protein has one entry. The sample has 680,000 or so distinct CDR3 sequences; about a fifth are singletons. This sample is drawn from a study of Graves' ophthalmopathy and Graves' hyperthyroidism. Stable hyperthyroidism referred to disease that showed no ophthalmopathy within 18 months of follow-up. Only newly diagnosed hyperthyroidism patients aged 18 to 65, with under 2 months' duration, were enrolled. The diagnostic workup employed clinical symptoms, serum thyroxine, TRAb, thyroid ultrasound and orbital computed tomography. PBMCs stemmed from around 10 ml of fresh peripheral blood. The CDR3 spans 16 residues. Trimming took 2 bases from V and 8 from J, leaving 21 bases between them. CDR1 and CDR2 from the germline V gene are MDHEN and SYDVKM.

The receptor comes from a woman aged 18-35 years with stable Graves' hyperthyroidism. Some clones in this sample may be carry-over from other donors' samples. The V call is TRBV28, the J call TRBJ1-2; D remains ambiguous. The sequenced material came from peripheral blood. The CDR3 region is CASSLSGDFGVVGYTF. The CDR3 DNA sequence: TGTGCCAGCAGTTTAAGTGGGGATTTCGGAGTTGTGGGCTACACCTTC.